Listed below are T cell receptor beta chains from one sample, sequenced in a study of early T cells in non-severe SARS-CoV-2 infection. MiXCR was run by TCRdb on the 5' RACE reads, yielding one entry per CDR3 protein. The top ten clones hold less than 3.5% of a sample with 100,000 to 120,000 distinct CDR3 sequences, about 12% of them seen once. Sequencing was performed on whole blood. These receptors all stem from an adult who was a healthcare worker with PCR-confirmed SARS-CoV-2 infection or an uninfected control (not recorded which). Both conserved end residues are part of each CDR3. A D gene is named only where the DNA matches it firmly. Clone sizes are given selectively: once, few, many, or a class where the clone is expanded.

many	TRBV5-1	-	TRBJ1-2	TGCGCCAGCAGCTTGGAAGGGGGAGGCTATGGCTACACCTTC	CASSLEGGGYGYTF
many	TRBV5-4	TRBD2	TRBJ2-3	TGTGCCAGCAGCTTGGGGACTAGCGGAACAGATACGCAGTATTTT	CASSLGTSGTDTQYF
few	TRBV29-1	TRBD2	TRBJ2-1	TGCAGCGGGGCGGGGGGCAGGAACAATGAGCAGTTCTTC	CSGAGGRNNEQFF
few	TRBV7-9	-	TRBJ2-3	TGTGCCAGCAGCTTAGGAACGGCGGGAACAGATACGCAGTATTTT	CASSLGTAGTDTQYF
few	TRBV14	-	TRBJ2-2	TGTGCCAGCAGCCAAGAGGGGGACACCGGGGAGCTGTTTTTT	CASSQEGDTGELFF
few	TRBV28	TRBD1	TRBJ2-5	TGTGCCAGCAGCCTTCGACTTATACAGGGGAAGCAAGAGACCCAGTACTTC	CASSLRLIQGKQETQYF
many	TRBV5-5	-	TRBJ1-1	TGTGCCAGCAGCTTGTCTCCATTAAGGGATGGAGCTTTCTTT	CASSLSPLRDGAFF
-	TRBV7-3	-	TRBJ1-1	TGTGCCAGCAGCTTAGGACCACCCCACGGAACTGAAGCTTTCTTT	CASSLGPPHGTEAFF
-	TRBV30	-	TRBJ2-3	TGTGCCTGGACGTCGTGGAATACGCAGTATTTT	CAWTSWNTQYF
-	TRBV20-1	-	TRBJ2-7	TGCAGTGCTGTTCGCGTAGGCGAGCAGTACTTC	CSAVRVGEQYF
-	TRBV11-2	-	TRBJ1-3	TGTGCCAGCAGCTTCCCGGGCCCCGGAAACACCATATATTTT	CASSFPGPGNTIYF
many	TRBV5-1	TRBD2	TRBJ2-3	TGCGCCAGCAGCTTACGACTAGCGGTTAGCACAGATACGCAGTATTTT	CASSLRLAVSTDTQYF
few	TRBV18	-	TRBJ1-6	TGTGCCAGCTCACCCATCCCGGGTAGCTCCTATAATTCACCCCTCCACTTT	CASSPIPGSSYNSPLHF
many	TRBV19	-	TRBJ2-4	TGTGCCAGTAGCACTAGGGCCGCACTAGGGACCAAAAACATTCAGTACTTC	CASSTRAALGTKNIQYF
few	TRBV10-3	-	TRBJ2-5	TGTGCCATCAGTTACCAAGAGACCCAGTACTTC	CAISYQETQYF
-	TRBV2	-	TRBJ1-4	TGTGCCAGCAGGTTTAAAAGGGCCTCCATCTCAACTAATGAAAAACTGTTTTTT	CASRFKRASISTNEKLFF
many	TRBV24-1	TRBD2	TRBJ2-3	TGTGCCACCAGTGATTTTGGCGGGGGAGTAGCAGATACGCAGTATTTT	CATSDFGGGVADTQYF
-	TRBV5-1	-	TRBJ1-2	TGCGCCAGCAGCTACCGGGACATAAACTATGGCTACACCTTC	CASSYRDINYGYTF
few	TRBV28	TRBD1	TRBJ2-2	TGTGCCAGCACGGCGCAGGGGGTGGGCACCGGGGAGCTGTTTTTT	CASTAQGVGTGELFF
many	TRBV19	-	TRBJ1-3	TGTGCCAGTAGTCCGACGTTCGCCCCTGGAAACACCATATATTTT	CASSPTFAPGNTIYF
many	TRBV6-1	TRBD1	TRBJ1-1	TGTGCCAGCAGCCTACAGGGGACTGAAGCTTTCTTT	CASSLQGTEAFF
few	TRBV2	-	TRBJ1-1	TGTGCCAGCAGGGGTAGGGGCCCTGAAGCTTTCTTT	CASRGRGPEAFF
many	TRBV20-1	TRBD1	TRBJ1-5	TGCAGTGCTAGGAAAGGAGACAGGGACAATCAGCCCCAGCATTTT	CSARKGDRDNQPQHF
-	TRBV6-1	-	TRBJ1-1	TGTGCCACCTCAACAGGTTGGAACACTGAAGCTTTCTTT	CATSTGWNTEAFF
many	TRBV11-2	TRBD2	TRBJ2-7	TGTGCCAGCAGCTTTGGGACGGGAGGCCCCTCGGTTGAGCAGTACTTC	CASSFGTGGPSVEQYF
-	TRBV2	-	TRBJ2-5	TGTGCCAGTCGTTGGGCACAGGGTGTAGAGACCCAGTACTTC	CASRWAQGVETQYF
many	TRBV28	TRBD1	TRBJ2-1	TGTGCCAGCAGTTTATCTCCGGGACAGCCATTCTTTGGTGAGCAGTTCTTC	CASSLSPGQPFFGEQFF
-	TRBV10-3	-	TRBJ2-7	TGTGCCATCAGTGCCCCGGGCCGACCCTACGAGCAGTACTTC	CAISAPGRPYEQYF
many	TRBV10-1	-	TRBJ1-5	TGCGCCAGCATCCCCCAGCATTTT	CASIPQHF
many	TRBV12-2	-	TRBJ2-1	TGTGCAAGTCGCTTAGGGACTAGCGGGAGGGGGTTGCAGTTCTTC	CASRLGTSGRGLQFF
few	TRBV7-3	-	TRBJ2-2	TGTGCCAGCAGCCCAAGGGTCCTGAACTCTGTCACCGGGGAGCTGTTTTTT	CASSPRVLNSVTGELFF
-	TRBV7-9	TRBD2	TRBJ2-1	TGTGCCAGCAGCTCCCCTTCTAGCGGGGGGGCCGGCGAGCAGTTCTTC	CASSSPSSGGAGEQFF
few	TRBV11-2	-	TRBJ2-7	TGTGCCAGCAGCTTGCCTGAACGAGGGAGGTACGAGCAGTACTTC	CASSLPERGRYEQYF
-	TRBV6-6	-	TRBJ1-4	TGTGCCAGCAGTTACTCTTCCGATCTTGGGGAAAAACTGTTTTTT	CASSYSSDLGEKLFF
many	TRBV12-3/TRBV12-4	-	TRBJ2-2	TGTGCCAGCAGTTTGGGGGCAGGACCGAACACCGGGGAGCTGTTTTTT	CASSLGAGPNTGELFF
many	TRBV27	-	TRBJ2-6	TGTGCCAGCAGTTTAGCCGGTCCTGGGGCCAACGTCCTGACTTTC	CASSLAGPGANVLTF
many	TRBV13	-	TRBJ2-1	TGTGCCAGCAGCTTTTACCCGGGGGCAAATAGAGAGCAGTTCTTC	CASSFYPGANREQFF
many	TRBV28	-	TRBJ2-3	TGTGCCAGCACCCCTCCCAGTGGAGGGGGAATCGCAGATACGCAGTATTTT	CASTPPSGGGIADTQYF
few	TRBV12-3/TRBV12-4	TRBD1	TRBJ2-2	TGTGCCATCTTGCGGGACAGGGACCCCCGGGAGCTGTTTTTT	CAILRDRDPRELFF
-	TRBV12-3/TRBV12-4	-	TRBJ2-4	TGTGCCAGCAGTTTCATCGGGCCGAACATTCAGTACTTC	CASSFIGPNIQYF
many	TRBV3-1	-	TRBJ2-3	TGTGCCAGCAGCCACTTAGGCACAGATACGCAGTATTTT	CASSHLGTDTQYF
-	TRBV6-6	-	TRBJ2-1	TGTGCCAGCAGTTACTTTAATCCCGGGGGTGGGAATGAGCAGTTCTTC	CASSYFNPGGGNEQFF
few	TRBV10-1	-	TRBJ2-3	TGCGCCAGCAGTGAGTTTGCAGGAGCAGATACGCAGTATTTT	CASSEFAGADTQYF
few	TRBV20-1	TRBD1	TRBJ1-5	TGCAGTGCTTCGGACAGGGCTCAGCCCCAGCATTTT	CSASDRAQPQHF
few	TRBV20-1	TRBD2	TRBJ2-1	TGCAGTGCTGCTAGTTTACTAGCGGGACGTATCGACTCCTACAATGAGCAGTTCTTC	CSAASLLAGRIDSYNEQFF
-	TRBV18	-	TRBJ1-1	TGTGCCAGCTCACCAGGGTTGGACACTGAAGCTTTCTTT	CASSPGLDTEAFF
few	TRBV11-2	-	TRBJ2-3	TGTGCCAGCAGCTCTGGAGGGGATCCCTACACAGATACGCAGTATTTT	CASSSGGDPYTDTQYF
few	TRBV20-1	-	TRBJ2-5	TGCAGTGCTTTCGGGACACGAAGAGCGCCAGAGACCCAGTACTTC	CSAFGTRRAPETQYF
few	TRBV12-3/TRBV12-4	TRBD1	TRBJ2-2	TGTGCCAGCATCAAAACAGGGGGCTATGTCGGGGAGCTGTTTTTT	CASIKTGGYVGELFF
-	TRBV29-1	-	TRBJ2-5	TGCAGCGTTCCGCGGGACAGCGGCTACCAAGAGACCCAGTACTTC	CSVPRDSGYQETQYF
many	TRBV6-5	-	TRBJ2-7	TGTGCCAGCGGGTCCCGGGACTCCTACGAGCAGTACTTC	CASGSRDSYEQYF
-	TRBV28	-	TRBJ1-4	TGTGCCAGCGGGCTCTGGGGGGCAACTAATGAAAAAATGTTTTTT	CASGLWGATNEKMFF
many	TRBV11-2	-	TRBJ2-2	TGTGCCAGCAGCCGAACCGGGACGGCCACCGGGGAGCTGTTTTTT	CASSRTGTATGELFF
-	TRBV12-3/TRBV12-4	-	TRBJ1-1	TGTGCCAGCAGTCTCGGGGGGTGGGAGGACACTGAAGCTTTCTTT	CASSLGGWEDTEAFF
-	TRBV7-9	TRBD2	TRBJ2-2	TGTGCCAGCAGCTCCCGGGGGACTAGCGCTGGCACCGGGGAGCTGTTTTTT	CASSSRGTSAGTGELFF
-	TRBV6-2/TRBV6-3	TRBD1	TRBJ2-7	TGTGCCAGCAGTCCGGACAGGGATTTCACCTACGAGCAGTACTTC	CASSPDRDFTYEQYF
-	TRBV27	TRBD2	TRBJ2-3	TGTGCCAGCGGATCACCGACCCTCGGAGGACTAGCCCCAGATACGCAGTATTTT	CASGSPTLGGLAPDTQYF
many	TRBV12-3/TRBV12-4	-	TRBJ1-2	TGTGCCAGCAGTTTCAACAGGGATGGCTACACCTTC	CASSFNRDGYTF
few	TRBV20-1	TRBD2	TRBJ2-1	TGCAGTGCTGCCCGCCCAGCTAGCGGGAGGAATGAGCAGTTCTTC	CSAARPASGRNEQFF
few	TRBV9	-	TRBJ2-2	TGTGCCAGCAGCCTAGGACCTGAGGGCGCCGGGGAGCTGTTTTTT	CASSLGPEGAGELFF